A selection of T cell receptor beta chains follows, all from one sample in a study of response to subunit inactivated influenza vaccine. In TCRdb, the RT-PCR reads were re-called with MiXCR into one record per CDR3 protein. This table has about 650,000 distinct CDR3 sequences, 15% to 18% appearing once. Sequences were derived from PBMCs from blood, sampled roughly 13 days after vaccination. These receptors were collected from a man aged 50 to 60 who received an inactivated influenza vaccine. Both conserved end residues are trimmed from each CDR3.

j_call	v_call	cdr3_aa
TRBJ2-2	TRBV24-1	ATSTNRASTGELF
TRBJ1-2	TRBV5-1	ASRYDRDDGYT
TRBJ2-5	TRBV7-2	ASSLVRGPQETQY
TRBJ1-2	TRBV7-9	ASSPSGQIYGYT
TRBJ1-1	TRBV7-2	ASSLDGLPEAF
TRBJ1-5	TRBV20-1	SARMGYNQPQH
TRBJ1-2	TRBV4-3	ASSQDLVREGYT
TRBJ2-5	TRBV20-1	SAEGLARGETQY
TRBJ2-7	TRBV15	ATSRERVGSYEQY
TRBJ2-7	TRBV20-1	SARGPETGYLYEQY
TRBJ2-3	TRBV24-1	ATAGTSGSTSTDTQY
TRBJ2-7	TRBV5-1	ASSLEGGYEQY
TRBJ1-2	TRBV10-3	AISSDRGVYGYT
TRBJ2-7	TRBV27	PSSLSTSGRIYEQY
TRBJ2-7	TRBV7-2	ASSPWTGAAYEQY
TRBJ1-2	TRBV5-8	ASSLAARGNYGYT
TRBJ2-3	TRBV7-3	ASSLIRVPRADTQY
TRBJ2-3	TRBV15	ATSRDRTGAVDTQY
TRBJ2-3	TRBV7-9	ASSLGGDLDTQY
TRBJ2-2	TRBV20-1	SASPRLAGNTGELF
TRBJ2-7	TRBV28	ASSLTFAQY
TRBJ2-2	TRBV6-5	ASRYTSNTGELF
TRBJ2-5	TRBV29-1	SVGKGTGGQETQY
TRBJ1-2	TRBV3-1	ASSQADYGYT
TRBJ2-2	TRBV5-6	ASSLGDRYTGELF
TRBJ2-1	TRBV4-2	ASSPIAGGLNEQF
TRBJ2-7	TRBV7-2	AISLSPGGYYEQY
TRBJ2-1	TRBV24-1	ATSDKSGIYNEQF
TRBJ2-1	TRBV7-8	ASSTHRDRPPEQF
TRBJ2-3	TRBV20-1	SASLTDTQY
TRBJ1-1	TRBV12-3/TRBV12-4	ASSLAQLANTEAF
TRBJ1-6	TRBV12-3/TRBV12-4	ASSLSGGGSPLH
TRBJ1-2	TRBV6-5	ASSYSILAGDGYT
TRBJ2-1	TRBV12-3/TRBV12-4	ASSFARGKQF
TRBJ1-5	TRBV5-1	ASSLGGDSNQPQH
TRBJ2-5	TRBV24-1	ATSDSTGDLGETQY
TRBJ2-7	TRBV4-3	ASSPGLGRDEQY
TRBJ2-2	TRBV7-2	ASSLATAWPGELF
TRBJ2-1	TRBV7-8	ASSLWGLAGGQYEQF
TRBJ2-5	TRBV29-1	SVEGRLTAQETQY
TRBJ1-2	TRBV15	ATSTQTGNYGYT